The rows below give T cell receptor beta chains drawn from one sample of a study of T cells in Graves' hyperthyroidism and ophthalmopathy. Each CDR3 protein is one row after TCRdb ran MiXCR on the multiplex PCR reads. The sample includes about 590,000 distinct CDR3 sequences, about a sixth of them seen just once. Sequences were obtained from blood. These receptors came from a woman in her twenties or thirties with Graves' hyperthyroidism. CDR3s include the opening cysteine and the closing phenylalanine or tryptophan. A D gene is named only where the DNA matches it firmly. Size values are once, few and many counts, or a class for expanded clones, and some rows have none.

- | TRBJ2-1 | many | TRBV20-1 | CSASLRTAPKGDEQFF | TGCAGTGCTAGCCTTCGGACTGCACCCAAGGGGGATGAGCAGTTCTTC
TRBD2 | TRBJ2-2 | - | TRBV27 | CASSGRLAGTGELFF | TGTGCCAGCAGTGGAAGACTAGCGGGAACCGGGGAGCTGTTTTTT
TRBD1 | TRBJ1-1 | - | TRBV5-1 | CASSYRGREAEAFF | TGCGCCAGCAGCTACAGGGGACGGGAGGCTGAAGCTTTCTTT
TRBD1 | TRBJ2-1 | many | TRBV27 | CASSVSTGVEVQFF | TGTGCCAGCAGTGTATCGACAGGGGTAGAAGTGCAGTTCTTC
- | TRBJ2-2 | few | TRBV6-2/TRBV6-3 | CASTPFRLWDGELFF | TGTGCCAGCACCCCCTTCCGGCTATGGGACGGGGAGCTGTTTTTT
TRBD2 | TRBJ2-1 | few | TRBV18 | CASSPESGLPLREQFF | TGTGCCAGCTCACCAGAATCGGGACTACCGCTCCGTGAGCAGTTCTTC
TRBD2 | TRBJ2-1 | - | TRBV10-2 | CASSATSGLYNEQFF | TGCGCCAGCAGTGCAACTAGCGGGCTCTACAATGAGCAGTTCTTC
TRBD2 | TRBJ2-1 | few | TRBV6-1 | CASSYMGGYNEQFF | TGTGCCAGCAGTTATATGGGGGGGTACAATGAGCAGTTCTTC
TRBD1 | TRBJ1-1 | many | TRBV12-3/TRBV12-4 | CASSFPSQTGSPSDTEAFF | TGTGCCAGCAGTTTCCCGAGCCAGACAGGGTCCCCCTCGGACACTGAAGCTTTCTTT
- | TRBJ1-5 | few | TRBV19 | CASSIGRTGNQPQHF | TGTGCCAGTAGTATTGGACGGACGGGCAATCAGCCCCAGCATTTT
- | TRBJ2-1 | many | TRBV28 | CASILSGDNEQFF | TGTGCCAGCATCCTTAGCGGAGACAATGAGCAGTTCTTC
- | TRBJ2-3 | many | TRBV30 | CAWSRREKSTDTQYF | TGTGCCTGGAGTCGTAGGGAGAAGAGCACAGATACGCAGTATTTT
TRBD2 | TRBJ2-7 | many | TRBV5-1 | CASRFLAGGVDEQYF | TGCGCCAGCAGATTTCTAGCGGGAGGTGTAGACGAGCAGTACTTC
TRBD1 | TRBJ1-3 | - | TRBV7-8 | CASSLAGDRGNTIYF | TGTGCCAGCAGCTTAGCTGGGGACAGAGGAAACACCATATATTTT
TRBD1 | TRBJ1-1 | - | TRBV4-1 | CASSQGGQGGTEAFF | TGCGCCAGCAGCCAAGGGGGCCAGGGGGGCACTGAAGCTTTCTTT
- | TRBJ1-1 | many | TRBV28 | CASSLGVMNTEAFF | TGTGCCAGCAGTTTGGGGGTTATGAACACTGAAGCTTTCTTT
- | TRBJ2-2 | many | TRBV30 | CAWAQTVTGELFF | TGTGCCTGGGCCCAGACCGTTACCGGGGAGCTGTTTTTT
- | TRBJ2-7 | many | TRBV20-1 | CSAGGTYEQYF | TGCAGTGCTGGGGGGACCTACGAGCAGTACTTC
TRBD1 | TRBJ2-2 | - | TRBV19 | CASSPRTGHYTGELFF | TGTGCCAGTAGTCCGAGGACAGGTCATTACACCGGGGAGCTGTTTTTT
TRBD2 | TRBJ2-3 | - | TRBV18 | CASSPGAGDPGADTQYF | TGTGCCAGCTCACCAGGAGCGGGAGACCCCGGGGCAGATACGCAGTATTTT
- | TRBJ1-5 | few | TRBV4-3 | CASSQDRRGHQPQHF | TGCGCCAGCAGCCAAGATCGCAGAGGGCACCAGCCCCAGCATTTT
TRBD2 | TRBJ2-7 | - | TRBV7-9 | CASSGFGLAVTYEQYF | TGTGCCAGCAGCGGATTTGGACTAGCGGTGACCTACGAGCAGTACTTC
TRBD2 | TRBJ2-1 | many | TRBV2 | CASRSGTSPYNEQFF | TGTGCCAGCAGGTCCGGGACTAGCCCCTACAATGAGCAGTTCTTC
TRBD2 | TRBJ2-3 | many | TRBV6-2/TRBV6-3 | CASSYPASLAGEPDSTDTQYF | TGTGCCAGCAGTTATCCAGCCTCTCTAGCGGGAGAACCCGATAGCACAGATACGCAGTATTTT
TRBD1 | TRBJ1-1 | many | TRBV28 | CASSLAGGEAFF | TGTGCCAGCAGTCTGGCAGGGGGTGAAGCTTTCTTT
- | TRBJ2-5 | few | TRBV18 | CASSAKYQETQYF | TGTGCCAGCTCAGCGAAGTACCAAGAGACCCAGTACTTC
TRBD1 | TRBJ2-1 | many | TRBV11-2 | CASSPRQGRNNEQFF | TGTGCCAGCAGCCCACGACAGGGGAGGAACAATGAGCAGTTCTTC
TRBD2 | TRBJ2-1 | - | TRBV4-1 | CASSLAGGAFNEQFF | TGCGCCAGCAGCCTAGCGGGAGGAGCCTTCAATGAGCAGTTCTTC
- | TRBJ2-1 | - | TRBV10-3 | CAISESPRDNEQFF | TGTGCCATCAGTGAGTCACCTAGGGACAATGAGCAGTTCTTC
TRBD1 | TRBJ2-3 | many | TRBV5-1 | CASSIGQGRTDTQYF | TGCGCCAGCAGCATAGGACAGGGCCGCACAGATACGCAGTATTTT
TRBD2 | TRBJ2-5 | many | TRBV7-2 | CASSETSEGRLKTQYF | TGTGCCAGCAGCGAGACTAGCGAAGGTCGCCTTAAGACCCAGTACTTC
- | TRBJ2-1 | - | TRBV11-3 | CASSSVSDPSYNEQFF | TGTGCCAGCAGCTCCGTTAGCGACCCATCCTACAATGAGCAGTTCTTC
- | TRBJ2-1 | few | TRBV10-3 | CAISESRVYNEQFF | TGTGCCATCAGTGAGTCCAGGGTCTACAATGAGCAGTTCTTC
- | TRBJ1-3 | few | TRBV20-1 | CSALNLDSSGNTIYF | TGCAGTGCCCTAAACCTTGACAGCTCTGGAAACACCATATATTTT
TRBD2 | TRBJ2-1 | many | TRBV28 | CASRTGTSGIYNEQFF | TGTGCCAGCAGAACCGGGACTAGCGGGATCTACAATGAGCAGTTCTTC
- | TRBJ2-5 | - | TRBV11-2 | CASSFGITVRPPETQYF | TGTGCCAGCAGCTTCGGTATAACGGTTAGGCCTCCAGAGACCCAGTACTTC
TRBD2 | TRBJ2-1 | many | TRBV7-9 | CASSPSGPGGPPNEQFF | TGTGCCAGCAGCCCCTCCGGGCCGGGAGGGCCCCCCAATGAGCAGTTCTTC
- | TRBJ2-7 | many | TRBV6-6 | CASSYGLPSSYEQYF | TGTGCCAGCAGTTACGGGCTCCCATCCTCCTACGAGCAGTACTTC
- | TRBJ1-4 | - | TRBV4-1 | CASSQDGRNEKLFF | TGCGCCAGCAGCCAAGACGGTAGAAATGAAAAACTGTTTTTT
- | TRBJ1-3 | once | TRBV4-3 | CASSQDLGGSGNTIYF | TGCGCCAGCAGCCAAGATCTGGGGGGCTCTGGAAACACCATATATTTT
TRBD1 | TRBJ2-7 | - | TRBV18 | CASPPPGQGPYEQYF | TGTGCCAGCCCACCACCGGGACAGGGGCCCTACGAGCAGTACTTC
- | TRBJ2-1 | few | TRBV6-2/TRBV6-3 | CASRAVGHEQFF | TGTGCCAGCCGCGCCGTGGGCCATGAGCAGTTCTTC
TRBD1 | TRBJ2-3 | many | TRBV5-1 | CASSLAQGAFTDTQYF | TGCGCCAGCAGCTTGGCCCAGGGGGCCTTCACAGATACGCAGTATTTT
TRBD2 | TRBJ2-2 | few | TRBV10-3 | CAISGLAGKTTGELFF | TGTGCCATCAGTGGGCTAGCGGGAAAGACGACCGGGGAGCTGTTTTTT
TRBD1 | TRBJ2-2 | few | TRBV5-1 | CASSKTTDRANTGELFF | TGCGCCAGCAGCAAGACTACCGACAGGGCGAACACCGGGGAGCTGTTTTTT
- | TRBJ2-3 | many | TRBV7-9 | CASSPPGWYTQYF | TGTGCCAGCTCCCCTCCGGGATGGTATACGCAGTATTTT
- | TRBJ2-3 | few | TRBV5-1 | CASSLVDRADSSSTDTQYF | TGCGCCAGCAGCCTGGTAGATAGAGCGGACTCCTCTAGCACAGATACGCAGTATTTT
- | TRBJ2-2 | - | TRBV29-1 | CSVGPGVFGELFF | TGCAGCGTTGGCCCAGGGGTCTTCGGGGAGCTGTTTTTT
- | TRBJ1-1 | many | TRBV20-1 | CSARGGGNTEAFF | TGCAGTGCTAGAGGGGGGGGGAACACTGAAGCTTTCTTT
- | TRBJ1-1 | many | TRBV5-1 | CASSRRGRQNTEAFF | TGCGCCAGCAGCCGAAGGGGACGGCAGAACACTGAAGCTTTCTTT
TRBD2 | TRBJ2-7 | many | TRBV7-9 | CASSLDKAGVYYEQYF | TGTGCCAGCAGCTTAGACAAGGCGGGAGTTTACTACGAGCAGTACTTC
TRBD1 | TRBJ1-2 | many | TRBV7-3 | CASSLTGGMGTGGGYTF | TGTGCCAGCAGCTTAACGGGCGGCATGGGGACAGGGGGAGGCTACACCTTC
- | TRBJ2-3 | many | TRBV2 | CASGLTPGHTDTQYF | TGTGCCAGCGGTCTGACTCCGGGTCACACAGATACGCAGTATTTT
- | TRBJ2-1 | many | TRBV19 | CASSIDVPWTRGIINNEQFF | TGTGCCAGTAGTATAGATGTCCCCTGGACTAGGGGGATTATTAACAATGAGCAGTTCTTC
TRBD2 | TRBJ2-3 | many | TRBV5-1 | CASSPAFSGRVADTQYF | TGCGCCAGCAGCCCTGCATTTAGCGGGAGGGTCGCAGATACGCAGTATTTT
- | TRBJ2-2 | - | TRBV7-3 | CASSPRGGIRIVAGELFF | TGTGCCAGCAGCCCCCGAGGAGGGATAAGAATAGTTGCCGGGGAGCTGTTTTTT
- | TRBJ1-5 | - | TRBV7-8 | CASSLDAPGARNQPQHF | TGTGCCAGCAGCTTAGATGCCCCAGGGGCGCGCAATCAGCCCCAGCATTTT
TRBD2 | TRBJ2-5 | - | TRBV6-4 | CASSPTSGYLETQYF | TGTGCCAGCAGCCCTACTAGCGGGTACTTAGAGACCCAGTACTTC
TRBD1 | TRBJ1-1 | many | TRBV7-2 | CASSRPGTGGGRTEAFF | TGTGCCAGCAGCCGTCCCGGGACAGGGGGCGGTAGGACTGAAGCTTTCTTT